Listed here is a single T cell receptor beta chain. The donor cohort consisted entirely of Caucasian adults residing in Nashville, Tennessee. From CD4+ cells came CD45RA+ naive and CD45RA-negative memory subsets. CDR3 length equals 17 residues. V dropped 0 bases and J dropped 3 bases, with 15 bases sitting between them. The germline gives CDR1 MGHRA, CDR2 YSYEKL. Assay: immunoSEQ multiplex PCR; the TCRdb copy retains only in-frame clones and omits some. The top ten clones hold 0.37% of a sample with 2 million to 2.5 million clones, around 92% of them seen once. This sample was included in a study of shared clonotypes between healthy human individuals.

Sequencing was carried out using naive CD4+ T cells from PBMCs. Subset given: CD45RA+ positively selected. The clonotype originates from a man between 18 and 35 years old in good health. Some clones in this sample may be carry-over from other donors' samples. The V and J genes are TRBV4-1 and TRBJ2-1; D possibly corresponds to TRBD2 (5 bases). This CDR3 reads CASSQEGSSGFYNEQFF. CDR3 bases: TGCGCCAGCAGCCAAGAAGGTTCGAGCGGATTCTACAATGAGCAGTTCTTC.